A selection of T cell receptor beta chains follows, all from one sample in a study of CD8 T cells in Susac syndrome. TCRdb redid the calling of the immunoSEQ multiplex PCR reads with MiXCR, one entry per CDR3 protein. This sample yields some 450,000 distinct CDR3 sequences, of which around 83% are seen a single time; 0.09% to 0.15% belongs to the top ten. Material for sequencing was CD8+ T cells from PBMCs. These TCRs come from a human donor with multiple sclerosis. Both conserved end residues are trimmed from each CDR3. A clone size is listed for some rows: how often the clone was seen (once, few, many), or a class if it is expanded.

cdr3_length	clone_size	v_call	cdr3_aa
14	.	TRBV5-6	ASSLGVGDRTGELF
13	.	TRBV21-1	ASTDKDRDSYEQY
9	.	TRBV29-1	SVEVSYGYT
11	.	TRBV2	ARNRDSNTEAF
13	.	TRBV12-3/TRBV12-4	ASSPTGEDNQPQH
12	once	TRBV30	AWSVDGGEDEAF
14	.	TRBV28	ASSLALVGTSYEQY
11	once	TRBV19	ASSDSSTYEQY
12	.	TRBV4-1	ASSPEQGSYEQY
15	.	TRBV2	ASSEAPGGGDQETQY
16	.	TRBV5-1	ASSLWGLAGPFYNEQF
14	.	TRBV5-1	ASSLEGINSNQPQH
13	.	TRBV5-1	ASTMGTGGENEQF
18	.	TRBV27	ASSLSVSAIKQGVNTEAF
13	.	TRBV2	ASSETGVEYTEAF
12	.	TRBV12-3/TRBV12-4	ASSLAGQSIEQY
11	once	TRBV29-1	SVYGGREGEQY
14	.	TRBV3-1	ASSHTSVSGYNEQF
14	.	TRBV7-2	ASSFLAGGPPYEQY
17	.	TRBV5-1	ASRVLGQVLRSGANVLT
16	.	TRBV12-3/TRBV12-4	ASRGLAGGPRDTDTQY
13	once	TRBV2	ASSEWGSSTDEQY
11	.	TRBV6-1	ASRGFGQETQY
13	.	TRBV2	ASSDSAGASAEAF
11	once	TRBV7-9	ASSLVADYEQY
15	.	TRBV4-1	ASSQESMDSNTGELF
13	.	TRBV11-2	ASSPRDSLNSPLH
13	.	TRBV6-1	ASRGQGVPLYEQY
14	.	TRBV19	SMGVTKGEANYGYT
11	.	TRBV27	ASSLARANEQY
11	.	TRBV7-9	ASRDDRDTEAF
10	.	TRBV30	AWSVIDDEQF
14	.	TRBV7-8	ASSYGGVIWTYEQY
19	.	TRBV6-1	ASSEVPGVSGGVGNTGELF
13	.	TRBV11-1	ASSARLDGNYEQY
13	.	TRBV5-4	ASSYLGTGDNEQF
10	.	TRBV29-1	SVGGNSYEQY
11	.	TRBV12-3/TRBV12-4	ASNQGMNTEAF
10	.	TRBV29-1	SVTGTVYGYT
13	.	TRBV6-5	ASSYRSGTAYGYT
14	once	TRBV10-1	ASSGGGEDARETQY
14	.	TRBV4-1	ASSQEMGQVNQPQH
14	.	TRBV4-1	ASSQDGVAGDYEQY
12	.	TRBV6-5	ASSYSALNTEAF
10	few	TRBV6-5	ASMANQETQY
16	.	TRBV5-5	ASSLLSGQLPMNTEAF
16	.	TRBV15	ATSRDHFDAYSNQPQH
14	.	TRBV5-1	ASSLGEGGREETQY
15	.	TRBV24-1	ATSDSPGGTSYNEQF
13	.	TRBV6-2/TRBV6-3	ASSYEQTAYQPQH
13	.	TRBV7-9	ASSSRTGGNTEAF
13	.	TRBV7-2	ASSYPAGTAYGYT
13	.	TRBV27	ASSLSRGISYEQY
12	once	TRBV4-1	ASSHVGGSGEQY
17	.	TRBV3-1	ASSQDRQGYTPPNYGYT
10	.	TRBV12-3/TRBV12-4	ASSGTGLEQF
11	.	TRBV20-1	SARDETSYEQY
15	.	TRBV15	ATSRDRDREGTYEQY
11	.	TRBV2	ASSELGSFEQY